The 6 T cell receptor beta chains below come from one sample, sequenced in a study of T cell repertoires in cytomegalovirus infection. The antigens these receptors bind are not known. TCRdb analysed the reads with MiXCR anew, one entry per CDR3 protein. The sample includes approximately 910,000 distinct CDR3 sequences, around 30% of them seen just once. The sequenced sample was cultured CD8+ T cells from PBMCs, obtained from culture after CMV antigen stimulation. The receptors derive from a human donor in good health (CMV status not recorded). Some clones in this sample may be carry-over from other donors' samples.

The gene calls are TRBV6-6 and TRBJ1-1; TRBD1 aligns across 8 bases. V shed 1 base, J shed 6 bases, and the junction held 4 bases outside the gene matches. This CDR3 region has 14 residues. In germline, CDR1 is MNHNY, CDR2 SVGAGI (reference sequence). CDR3 bases: TGTGCCAGCAGTTACTTTGACAGGGGTCCTGAAGCTTTCTTT. It translates to CASSYFDRGPEAFF.

Concerning this clonotype: A clone one base away is much larger, so this may be a read error. This sequence joins TRBV10-3 and TRBJ1-1, with 9 bases fitting TRBD1. Germline CDR1 ENHRY, CDR2 SYGVKD. This CDR3 comprises 15 residues. The CDR3 reads CTISELGQGFTEAFF. CDR3 DNA: TGTACCATCAGTGAGTTGGGACAGGGATTTACTGAAGCTTTCTTT.

This clonotype turned up a few times. The rearrangement uses TRBV5-6 and TRBJ2-1, with 9 bases fitting TRBD1. V shed 4 bases and J 6 bases; nucleotides not matched to a gene: 8. The CDR3 contains 15 residues. From germline, CDR1 is SGHDT and CDR2 YYEEEE. CDR3 nucleotide sequence: TGTGCCAGCAGCCGCGGACAGGGGTTATTCAATGAGCAGTTCTTC. Residues: CASSRGQGLFNEQFF. Combining the CDR3 with reference TRBV5-6 and TRBJ2-1 gives the whole variable domain DAGVTQSPTHLIKTRGQQVTLRCSPKSGHDTVSWYQQALGQGPQFIFQYYEEEERQRGNFPDRFSGHQFPNYSSELNVNALLLGDSALYLCASSRGQGLFNEQFFGPGTRLTVL.

This clonotype occurred a few times. V is TRBV10-3 and J is TRBJ2-5; 7 bases agree with TRBD1. Trimming removed 0 bases from V and 3 bases from J; junction bases left unmatched: 13. The CDR3 contains 18 residues. Germline V lookup: CDR1 ENHRY, CDR2 SYGVKD. CDR3 bases: TGTGCCATCAGTGAGTCGACTCTCCTAGGGGGCGAGGAAGAGACCCAGTACTTC. Translation: CAISESTLLGGEEETQYF.

This chain connects TRBV5-5 to TRBJ2-5, with a possible D match to TRBD1 (5 bases). The CDR3 has 14 residues. Germline V gene sequence: CDR1 SGHKS, CDR2 YYEKEE (reference sequence). V was pared by 0 bases and J by 7 bases, with 13 bases between. The CDR3 bases are TGTGCCAGCAGCTTGGAAGGGGTGCCCGGGACCCAGTACTTC. Residues: CASSLEGVPGTQYF.

The chain couples TRBV6-1 to TRBJ2-7; the D gene is possibly TRBD2 (6 bases). Germline loops: CDR1 MNHNS, CDR2 SASEGT. This CDR3 region has 15 residues. CDR3 region: CANSLPPTAGYEQYV. The CDR3 DNA follows: TGTGCCAACAGTCTCCCCCCAACAGCGGGCTACGAGCAGTACGTC.